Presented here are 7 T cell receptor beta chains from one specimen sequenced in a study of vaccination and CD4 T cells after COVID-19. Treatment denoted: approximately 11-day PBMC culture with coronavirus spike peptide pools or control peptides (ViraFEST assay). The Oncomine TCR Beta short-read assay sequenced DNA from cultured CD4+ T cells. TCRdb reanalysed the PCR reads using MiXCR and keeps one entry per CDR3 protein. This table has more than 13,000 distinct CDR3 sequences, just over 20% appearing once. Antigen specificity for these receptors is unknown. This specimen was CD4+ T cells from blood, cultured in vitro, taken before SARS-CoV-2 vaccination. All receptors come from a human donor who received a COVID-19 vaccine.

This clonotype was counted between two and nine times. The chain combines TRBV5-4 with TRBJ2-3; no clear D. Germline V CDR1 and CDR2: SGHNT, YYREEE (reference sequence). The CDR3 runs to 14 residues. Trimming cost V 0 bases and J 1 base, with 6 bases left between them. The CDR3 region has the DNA TGTGCCAGCAGCTTGGATGAGGGCACAGATACGCAGTATTTT. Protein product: CASSLDEGTDTQYF.

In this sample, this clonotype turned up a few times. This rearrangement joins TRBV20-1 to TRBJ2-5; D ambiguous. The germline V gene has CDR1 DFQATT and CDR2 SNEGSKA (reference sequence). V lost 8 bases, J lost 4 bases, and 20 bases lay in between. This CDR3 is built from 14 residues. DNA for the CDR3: TGCAGTACCCTGGGCCCTTCCCTGCGAGAGACCCAGTACTTC. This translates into CSTLGPSLRETQYF.

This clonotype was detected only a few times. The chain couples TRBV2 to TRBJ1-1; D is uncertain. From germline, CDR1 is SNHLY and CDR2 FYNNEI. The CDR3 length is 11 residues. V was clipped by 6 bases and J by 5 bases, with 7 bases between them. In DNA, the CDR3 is TGTGCCAGCAGGAGGGAGACTGAAGCTTTCTTT. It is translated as CASRRETEAFF.

CDR3: CASSVRGTIYF. In DNA, the CDR3 is TGTGCCAGCAGTGTTAGAGGCACCATATATTTT. V and J are TRBV25-1 and TRBJ1-3; D is unclear. V was pared by 4 bases and J by 9 bases, with 7 bases between. From germline, CDR1 is MGHDK and CDR2 SYGVNS. This CDR3 spans 11 amino acids.

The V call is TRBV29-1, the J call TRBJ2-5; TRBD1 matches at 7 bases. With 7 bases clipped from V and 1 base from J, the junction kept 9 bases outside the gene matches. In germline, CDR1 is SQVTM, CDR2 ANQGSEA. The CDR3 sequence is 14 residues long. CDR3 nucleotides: TGCAGCGCCTCAAGAGACAGGGCCCAAGAGACCCAGTACTTC. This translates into CSASRDRAQETQYF.

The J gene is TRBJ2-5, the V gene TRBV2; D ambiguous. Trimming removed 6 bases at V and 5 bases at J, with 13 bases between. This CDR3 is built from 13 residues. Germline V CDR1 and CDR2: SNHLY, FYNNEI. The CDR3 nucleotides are TGTGCCAGCAGCTTGGGCCGGTCGGAGACCCAGTACTTC. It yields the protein CASSLGRSETQYF.

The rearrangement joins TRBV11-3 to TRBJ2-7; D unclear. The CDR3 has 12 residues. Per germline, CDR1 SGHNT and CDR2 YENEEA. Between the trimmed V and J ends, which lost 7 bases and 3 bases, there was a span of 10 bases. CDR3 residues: CASKRTNYEQYF. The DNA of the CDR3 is TGTGCCAGCAAGCGAACAAACTACGAGCAGTACTTC.